These 20 T cell receptor beta chains share one sample of origin, sequenced in a study of T-cell memory formation after mild COVID-19. TCRdb used MiXCR to reprocess the 5' RACE reads, holding one entry per CDR3 protein. The top ten hold roughly 23% of the sample, which has around 300,000 distinct CDR3 sequences, more than 15% seen once. The sample taken for sequencing was PBMCs or a T cell subset sorted from them (not recorded which). These receptors all come from a man younger than 35 who had mild COVID-19 (a few samples of this study predate the infection). Cell type and time point are not known.

As DNA, the CDR3 is TGTGCCAGCAGTGAGGGCGGGGGTTTCGCGGACATTCAGTACTTC. Protein product: CASSEGGGFADIQYF. The rearrangement links TRBV2 to TRBJ2-4, with 7 bases fitting TRBD2. The CDR3 contains 15 residues. V trimming: 3 bases; J trimming: 8 bases; junction bases outside the gene matches: 10. Germline V CDR1 and CDR2: SNHLY, FYNNEI.

V gene TRBV29-1 combines with J gene TRBJ2-2; 9 bases are a match to TRBD1. The trim removed 6 bases at V and 9 bases at J, leaving 8 bases unmatched. CDR1 is SQVTM and CDR2 is ANQGSEA in the germline V gene. The CDR3 is 13 amino acids. This chain's CDR3 is CSVRQGVLRELFF. For the CDR3, the DNA is TGCAGCGTGAGACAGGGGGTATTGAGGGAGCTGTTTTTT.

The CDR3: CASRKGLGYNEQFF. The CDR3 DNA follows: TGTGCCAGCAGAAAGGGACTAGGGTACAATGAGCAGTTCTTC. The chain is built from TRBV27 and TRBJ2-1; 8 nucleotides line up with TRBD2. The germline V gene encodes CDR1 MNHEY and CDR2 SMNVEV (reference sequence). There are 14 residues in the CDR3. V gave up 6 bases and J gave up 4 bases; unmatched junction bases: 5.

This clonotype was seen more than once but under ten times. The CDR3 coding sequence is TGTGCCAGCAGCTTAGGTCCCGTGACAGGGCGCGCAGATACGCAGTATTTT. It translates to CASSLGPVTGRADTQYF. The genes are TRBV7-6 and TRBJ2-3, with 7 bases lining up with TRBD1. Per the germline V gene, CDR1 is SGHVS and CDR2 is FNYEAQ. CDR3 size: 17 residues. Trimming took 1 base from V and 4 from J; bases not matched to a gene: 11.

The chain has TRBV6-6 and TRBJ1-2; TRBD1 is a possible D gene (5 bases). Germline CDR1 is MNHNY and CDR2 is SVGAGI (reference sequence). The CDR3 loop spans 14 amino acids. V dropped 5 bases and J dropped 4 bases, with 14 bases sitting between them. CDR3 residues: CASSGWGYGYGYTF. DNA of the CDR3: TGTGCCAGCAGTGGCTGGGGGTACGGCTATGGCTACACCTTC.

The chain recombines TRBV20-1 with TRBJ2-7, with 9 positions matching TRBD1. Trimming cost V 5 bases and J 5 bases; bases outside gene matches: 7. The CDR3 totals 13 residues. CDR1 is DFQATT, CDR2 SNEGSKA, per germline (reference sequence). CDR3 region: CSAPGTGRDEQYF. The CDR3 region has the DNA TGCAGTGCTCCCGGGACAGGGCGGGACGAGCAGTACTTC.

This clonotype came up many times. The chain employs TRBV7-9 and TRBJ2-3; no firm D call. The germline V gene encodes CDR1 SEHNR and CDR2 FQNEAQ (reference sequence). The CDR3 is made up of 15 amino acids. Trimming cost V 2 bases and J 3 bases, with 12 bases left between them. The CDR3 DNA follows: TGTGCCAGCAGCTTACTCGGCCAGCCGACAGATACGCAGTATTTT. This sequence encodes CASSLLGQPTDTQYF.

This clonotype was seen only a few times. V is TRBV5-1 and J is TRBJ2-5, with no clear D. Germline CDR1 and CDR2: SGHRS and YFSETQ. The CDR3 is 15 residues long. Trimming removed 0 bases from V and 0 bases from J, with 9 bases in between. The DNA of the CDR3 is TGCGCCAGCAGCTTGGGGCCCACAAACCAAGAGACCCAGTACTTC. It specifies CASSLGPTNQETQYF. Full variable domain (remainder filled in from reference TRBV5-1 and TRBJ2-5): KAGVTQTPRYLIKTRGQQVTLSCSPISGHRSVSWYQQTPGQGLQFLFEYFSETQRNKGNFPGRFSGRQFSNSRSEMNVSTLELGDSALYLCASSLGPTNQETQYFGPGTRLLVL.

This clonotype was detected ten times or more. The V call is TRBV7-2, the J call TRBJ1-5; 8 bases line up with TRBD1. Germline V gene sequence: CDR1 SGHTA, CDR2 FQGNSA. With V trimmed by 4 bases and J by 5 bases, 1 base remained unmatched. The CDR3 loop spans 13 amino acids. DNA for the CDR3: TGTGCCAGCAGCTACAGGGGGGATCAGCCCCAGCATTTT. Its translation: CASSYRGDQPQHF.

This clonotype came up a few times. The CDR3 loop is CASSYSSGVVTGELFF. CDR3 nucleotides: TGTGCCAGCAGTTACTCGTCCGGGGTGGTCACCGGGGAGCTGTTTTTT. The chain employs TRBV6-2 or TRBV6-3 and TRBJ2-2; weak D call: TRBD2 (5 bases). The CDR3 totals 16 residues. In germline, CDR1 is MNHEY, CDR2 SVGEGT. V was cut by 0 bases and J by 4 bases, with 12 bases left in between.

This clonotype was seen more than once but under ten times. The chain's CDR3 is CASSYLQGADTEAFF. CDR3 bases: TGTGCCAGCAGTTACTTACAGGGGGCTGACACTGAAGCTTTCTTT. This chain joins TRBV6-5 and TRBJ1-1, with TRBD1 matching over 9 bases. The V gene's germline CDR1 is MNHEY and CDR2 SVGAGI. Unmatched junction bases numbered 3, after V lost 1 base and J lost 3 bases. The CDR3 totals 15 residues.

This clonotype was found a few times. The rearrangement uses TRBV12-3 or TRBV12-4 and TRBJ2-3; D ambiguous. Trimming shortened V by 7 bases and J by 6 bases, and 14 bases separated the two germline ends. This CDR3 is built from 13 residues. The CDR3 sequence: CASTKLAPDTQYF. DNA of the CDR3: TGTGCCAGCACCAAATTAGCCCCCGATACGCAGTATTTT.

The genes are TRBV27 and TRBJ1-2, with TRBD1 matching 8 bases. Germline V gene lookup returns CDR1 MNHEY and CDR2 SMNVEV (reference sequence). The CDR3 extends over 17 amino acids. V shed 4 bases, J shed 4 bases, and the junction held 14 bases outside the gene matches. The CDR3 DNA sequence: TGTGCCAGCAGTTATGGAGGATTCGGACAGGGACCCTATGGCTACACCTTC. Translating gives CASSYGGFGQGPYGYTF.

The CDR3 is CASTLTASNQPQHF. CDR3 in DNA: TGCGCCAGCACCTTGACAGCGAGCAATCAGCCCCAGCATTTT. The chain combines TRBV10-2 with TRBJ1-5; TRBD1 is a possible D gene (5 bases). This CDR3 spans 14 amino acids. V was pared by 7 bases and J by 1 base, with 11 bases between. Germline V gives CDR1 WSHSY, CDR2 SAAADI.

The gene calls are TRBV5-6 and TRBJ1-3; D may be TRBD1 (6 bases). There are 16 residues in the CDR3. The germline CDR1 and CDR2 sequences are SGHDT and YYEEEE. Trimming removed 1 base from V and 0 bases from J, with 11 bases in between. The CDR3 loop reads CASSLSVTGSGNTIYF. The CDR3 DNA reads TGTGCCAGCAGCTTGTCGGTGACAGGCTCTGGAAACACCATATATTTT.

The J gene is TRBJ1-5, the V gene TRBV6-1; D uncertain. V lost 3 bases, J lost 2 bases, and 8 bases lay in between. Germline-derived CDR1 and CDR2 are MNHNS and SASEGT. The CDR3 is 14 residues long. The CDR3 nucleotides are TGTGCCAGCAGTGAGGCTAGTGGCAATCAGCCCCAGCATTTT. Translation: CASSEASGNQPQHF.

The rearrangement links TRBV15 to TRBJ2-5; weak D call: TRBD2 (5 bases). CDR1 is LNHNV and CDR2 is YYDKDF in the germline V gene (reference sequence). V was pared by 0 bases and J by 0 bases, with 11 bases between. The CDR3 extends over 16 amino acids. The CDR3 sequence is CATSRDGGRDQETQYF. CDR3 DNA: TGTGCCACCAGCAGAGATGGTGGGCGGGACCAAGAGACCCAGTACTTC.

V usage is TRBV6-5 and J usage is TRBJ2-2, with D perhaps TRBD2 (5 bases). The CDR3 has 12 amino acids. CDR1 is MNHEY and CDR2 is SVGAGI in the germline V gene. V gave up 7 bases and J gave up 4 bases, with 7 bases separating them. CDR3 sequence: CASTSTTGELFF. The CDR3 nucleotides read TGTGCCAGCACTAGCACCACCGGGGAGCTGTTTTTT.

The rearrangement joins TRBV5-1 to TRBJ2-4; 7 nucleotides match TRBD2. In germline, CDR1 is SGHRS, CDR2 YFSETQ. The CDR3 runs 14 residues. After removal of 3 bases from V and 3 bases from J, the junction contained 3 bases not matched to a gene. CDR3 nucleotides: TGCGCCAGCAGCTGGGGGGGTGGCAAAAACATTCAGTACTTC. It translates to CASSWGGGKNIQYF.

V usage is TRBV20-1 and J usage is TRBJ2-2, with D unclear. The length of the CDR3 is 14 residues. V was clipped by 4 bases and J by 3 bases, with 12 bases between them. The germline gives CDR1 DFQATT, CDR2 SNEGSKA (reference sequence). The CDR3 bases are TGCAGTGCTACCTTCGGTGTGTACACCGGGGAGCTGTTTTTT. Translation gives CSATFGVYTGELFF.